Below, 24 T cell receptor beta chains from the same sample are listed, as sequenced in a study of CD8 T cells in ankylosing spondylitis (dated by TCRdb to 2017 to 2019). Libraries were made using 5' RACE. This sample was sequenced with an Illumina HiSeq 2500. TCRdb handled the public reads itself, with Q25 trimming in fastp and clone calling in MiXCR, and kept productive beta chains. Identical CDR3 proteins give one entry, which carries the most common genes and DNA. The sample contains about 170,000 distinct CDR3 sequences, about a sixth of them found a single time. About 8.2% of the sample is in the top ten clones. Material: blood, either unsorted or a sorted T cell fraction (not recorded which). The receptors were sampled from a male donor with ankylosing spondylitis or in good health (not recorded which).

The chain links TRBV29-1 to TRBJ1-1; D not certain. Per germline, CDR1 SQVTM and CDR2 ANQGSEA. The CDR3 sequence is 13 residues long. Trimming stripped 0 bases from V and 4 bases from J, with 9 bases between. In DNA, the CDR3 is TGCAGCGTTGAAGATCTGGTGGGCACTGAAGCTTTCTTT. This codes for CSVEDLVGTEAFF.

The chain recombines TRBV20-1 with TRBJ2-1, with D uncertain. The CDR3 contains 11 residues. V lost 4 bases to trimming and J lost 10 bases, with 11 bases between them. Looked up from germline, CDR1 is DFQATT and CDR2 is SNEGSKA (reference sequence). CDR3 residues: CSANQLREQFF. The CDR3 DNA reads TGCAGTGCTAACCAGCTACGGGAGCAGTTCTTC.

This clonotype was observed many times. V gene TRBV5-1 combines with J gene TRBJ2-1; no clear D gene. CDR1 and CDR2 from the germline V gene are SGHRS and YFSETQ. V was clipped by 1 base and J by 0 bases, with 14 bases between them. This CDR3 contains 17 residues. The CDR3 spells CASSLPRTQGSYNEQFF. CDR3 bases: TGCGCCAGCAGCTTGCCTAGGACGCAAGGCTCCTACAATGAGCAGTTCTTC.

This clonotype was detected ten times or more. The CDR3 protein is CSVGTGAGELFF. CDR3 in DNA: TGCAGCGTGGGGACAGGGGCCGGGGAGCTGTTTTTT. The chain joins TRBV29-1 to TRBJ2-2; 10 nucleotides match TRBD1. V trimming: 6 bases; J trimming: 6 bases; junction bases outside the gene matches: 1. Germline CDR1 and CDR2: SQVTM and ANQGSEA. The CDR3 loop spans 12 amino acids.

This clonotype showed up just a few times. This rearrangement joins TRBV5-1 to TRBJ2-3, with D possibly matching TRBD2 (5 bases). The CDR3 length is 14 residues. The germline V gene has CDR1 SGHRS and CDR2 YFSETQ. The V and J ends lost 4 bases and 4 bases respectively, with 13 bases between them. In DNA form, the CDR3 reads TGCGCCAGCAGCGACCGGGGTCCGGCAGATACGCAGTATTTT. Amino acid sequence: CASSDRGPADTQYF.

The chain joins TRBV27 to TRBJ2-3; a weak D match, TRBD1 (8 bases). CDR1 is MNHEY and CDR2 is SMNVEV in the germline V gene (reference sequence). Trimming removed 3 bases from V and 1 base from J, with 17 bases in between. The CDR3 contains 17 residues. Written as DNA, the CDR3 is TGTGCCAGCAGTTTTCACGGACAGGGAGGGGGCACAGATACGCAGTATTTT. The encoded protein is CASSFHGQGGGTDTQYF.

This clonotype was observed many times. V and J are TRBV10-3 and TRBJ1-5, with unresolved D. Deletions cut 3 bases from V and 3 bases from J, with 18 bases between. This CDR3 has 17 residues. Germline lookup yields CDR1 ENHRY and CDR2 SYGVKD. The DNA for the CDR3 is TGTGCCATCAGTGATGAATATGGGCAGGCTTTCAATCAGCCCCAGCATTTT. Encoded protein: CAISDEYGQAFNQPQHF.

The chain's CDR3 is CSARANLGGYNEQFF. The CDR3, as DNA: TGCAGTGCTAGGGCTAACTTAGGAGGCTACAATGAGCAGTTCTTC. This chain uses TRBV20-1 with TRBJ2-1, with D perhaps TRBD2 (5 bases). The V and J ends lost 3 bases and 3 bases respectively, with 15 bases between them. The germline V gene encodes CDR1 DFQATT and CDR2 SNEGSKA (reference sequence). This CDR3 has 15 amino acids.

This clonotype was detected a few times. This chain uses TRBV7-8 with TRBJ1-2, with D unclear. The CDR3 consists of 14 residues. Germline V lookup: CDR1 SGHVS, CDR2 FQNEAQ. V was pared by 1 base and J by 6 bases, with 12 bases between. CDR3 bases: TGTGCCAGCAGCTTAGGCCTCGCGAGGCATGGCTACACCTTC. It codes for CASSLGLARHGYTF.

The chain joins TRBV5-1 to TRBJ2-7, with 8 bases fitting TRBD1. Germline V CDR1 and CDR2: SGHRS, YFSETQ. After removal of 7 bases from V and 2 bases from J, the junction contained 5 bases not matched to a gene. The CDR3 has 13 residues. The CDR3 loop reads CASGQGVTYEQYF. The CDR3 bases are TGCGCCAGCGGACAGGGAGTGACCTACGAGCAGTACTTC.

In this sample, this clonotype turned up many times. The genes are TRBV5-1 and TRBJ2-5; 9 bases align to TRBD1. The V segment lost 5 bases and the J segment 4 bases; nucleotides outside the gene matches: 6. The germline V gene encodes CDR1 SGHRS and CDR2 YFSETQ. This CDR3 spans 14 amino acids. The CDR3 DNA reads TGCGCCAGCAGTCTCACAGGGGGCCGAGAGACCCAGTACTTC. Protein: CASSLTGGRETQYF.

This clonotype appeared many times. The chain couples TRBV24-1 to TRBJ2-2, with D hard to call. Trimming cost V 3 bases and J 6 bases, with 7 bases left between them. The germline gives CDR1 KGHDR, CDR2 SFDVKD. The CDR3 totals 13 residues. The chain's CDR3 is CATSDPTAGELFF. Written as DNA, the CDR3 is TGTGCCACCAGTGATCCGACCGCCGGGGAGCTGTTTTTT.

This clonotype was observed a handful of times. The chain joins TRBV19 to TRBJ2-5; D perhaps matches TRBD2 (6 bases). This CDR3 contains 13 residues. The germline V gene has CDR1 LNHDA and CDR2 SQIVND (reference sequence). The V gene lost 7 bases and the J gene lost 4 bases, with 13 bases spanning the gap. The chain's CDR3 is CASTTGTLETQYF. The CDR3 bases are TGTGCCAGTACCACCGGGACTCTAGAGACCCAGTACTTC.

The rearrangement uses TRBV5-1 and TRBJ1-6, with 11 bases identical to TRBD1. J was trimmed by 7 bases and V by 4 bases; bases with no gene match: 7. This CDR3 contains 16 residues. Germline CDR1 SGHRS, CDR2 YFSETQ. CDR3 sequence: CASSGQGAGRNSPLHF. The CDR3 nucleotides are TGCGCCAGCAGCGGACAGGGGGCAGGAAGGAATTCACCCCTCCACTTT.

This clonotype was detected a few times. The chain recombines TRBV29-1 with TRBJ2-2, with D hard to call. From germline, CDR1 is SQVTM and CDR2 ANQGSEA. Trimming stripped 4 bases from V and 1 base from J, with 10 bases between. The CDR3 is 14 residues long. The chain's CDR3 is CSVAYGWNTGELFF. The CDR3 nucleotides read TGCAGCGTTGCTTACGGTTGGAACACCGGGGAGCTGTTTTTT.

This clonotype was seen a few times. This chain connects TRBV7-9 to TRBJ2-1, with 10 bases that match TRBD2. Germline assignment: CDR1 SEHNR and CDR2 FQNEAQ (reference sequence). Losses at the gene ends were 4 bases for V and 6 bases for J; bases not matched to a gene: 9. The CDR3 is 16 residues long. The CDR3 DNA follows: TGTGCCAGCAGCTCCGGACGGACTAGCGGAACCAATGAGCAGTTCTTC. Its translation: CASSSGRTSGTNEQFF.

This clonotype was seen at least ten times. The CDR3 protein is CASSLAGQSADTQYF. The CDR3 coding sequence is TGCGCCAGCAGCTTGGCCGGTCAATCGGCAGATACGCAGTATTTT. The rearrangement uses TRBV5-1 and TRBJ2-3; D call uncertain. The CDR3 covers 15 residues. Germline values: CDR1 SGHRS, CDR2 YFSETQ. Trimming took off 0 bases at V and 4 bases at J, with 12 bases between the two ends.

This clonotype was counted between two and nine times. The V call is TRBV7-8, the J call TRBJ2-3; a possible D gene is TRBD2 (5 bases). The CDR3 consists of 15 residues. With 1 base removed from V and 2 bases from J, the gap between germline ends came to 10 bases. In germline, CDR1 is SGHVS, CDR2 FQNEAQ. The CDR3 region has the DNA TGTGCCAGCAGCTTAGTTTTAGCGAACACAGATACGCAGTATTTT. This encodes CASSLVLANTDTQYF. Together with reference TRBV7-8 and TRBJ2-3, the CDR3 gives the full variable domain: GAGVSQSPRYKVAKRGQDVALRCDPISGHVSLFWYQQALGQGPEFLTYFQNEAQLDKSGLPSDRFFAERPEGSVSTLKIQRTQQEDSAVYLCASSLVLANTDTQYFGPGTRLTVL.

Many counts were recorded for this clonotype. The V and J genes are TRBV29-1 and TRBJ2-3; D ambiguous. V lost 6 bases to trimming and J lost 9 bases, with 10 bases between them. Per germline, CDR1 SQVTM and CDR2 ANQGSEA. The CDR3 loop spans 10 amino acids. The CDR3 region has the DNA TGCAGCGTCAAAGGCAAAACGCAGTATTTT. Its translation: CSVKGKTQYF.

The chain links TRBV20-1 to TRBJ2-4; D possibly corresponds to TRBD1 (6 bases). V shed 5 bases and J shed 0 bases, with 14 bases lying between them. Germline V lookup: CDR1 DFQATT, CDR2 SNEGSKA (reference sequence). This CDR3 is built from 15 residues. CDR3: CSALLTGRAKNIQYF. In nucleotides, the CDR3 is TGCAGTGCTTTACTGACAGGACGAGCCAAAAACATTCAGTACTTC.

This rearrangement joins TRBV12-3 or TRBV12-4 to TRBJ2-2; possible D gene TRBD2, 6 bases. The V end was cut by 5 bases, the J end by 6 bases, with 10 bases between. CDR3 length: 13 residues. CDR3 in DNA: TGTGCCAGCAGTCCCACGGGGGCCGGGGAGCTGTTTTTT. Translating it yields CASSPTGAGELFF.

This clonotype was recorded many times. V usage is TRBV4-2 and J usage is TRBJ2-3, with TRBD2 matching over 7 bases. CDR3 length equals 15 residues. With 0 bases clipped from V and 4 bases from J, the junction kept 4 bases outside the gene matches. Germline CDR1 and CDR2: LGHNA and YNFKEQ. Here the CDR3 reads CASSQEGGRADTQYF. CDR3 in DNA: TGTGCCAGCAGCCAAGAAGGCGGGAGAGCAGATACGCAGTATTTT.

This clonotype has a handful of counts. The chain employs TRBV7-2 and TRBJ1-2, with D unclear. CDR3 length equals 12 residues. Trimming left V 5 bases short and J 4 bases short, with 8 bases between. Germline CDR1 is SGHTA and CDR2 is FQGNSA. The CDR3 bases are TGTGCCAGCAGCCAAGACGTCTATGGCTACACCTTC. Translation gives CASSQDVYGYTF. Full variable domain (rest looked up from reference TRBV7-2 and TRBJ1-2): GAGVSQSPSNKVTEKGKDVELRCDPISGHTALYWYRQSLGQGLEFLIYFQGNSAPDKSGLPSDRFSAERTGGSVSTLTIQRTQQEDSAVYLCASSQDVYGYTFGSGTRLTVV.

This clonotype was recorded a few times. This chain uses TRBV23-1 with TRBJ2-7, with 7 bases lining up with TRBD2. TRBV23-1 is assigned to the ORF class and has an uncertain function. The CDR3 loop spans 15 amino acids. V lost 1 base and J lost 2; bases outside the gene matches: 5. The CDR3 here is CASSQLPGGAYEQYF. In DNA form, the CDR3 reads TGCGCCAGCAGTCAATTGCCGGGAGGTGCCTACGAGCAGTACTTC.